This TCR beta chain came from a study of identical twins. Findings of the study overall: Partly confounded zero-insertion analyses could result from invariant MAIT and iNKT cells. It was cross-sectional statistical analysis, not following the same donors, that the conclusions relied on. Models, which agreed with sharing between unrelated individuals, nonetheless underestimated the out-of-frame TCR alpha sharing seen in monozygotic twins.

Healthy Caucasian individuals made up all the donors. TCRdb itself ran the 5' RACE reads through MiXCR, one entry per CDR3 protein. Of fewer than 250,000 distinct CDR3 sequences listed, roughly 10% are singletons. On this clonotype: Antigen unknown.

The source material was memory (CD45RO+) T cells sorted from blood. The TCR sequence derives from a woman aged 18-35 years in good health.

CDR3 DNA: TGTGCCAGCTGCTCTACTGTGGGGAACACCGGGGAGCTGTTTTTT. Protein sequence: CASCSTVGNTGELFF. The chain uses TRBV7-2 and TRBJ2-2; D is ambiguous. V was clipped by 8 bases and J by 1 base, with 14 bases between them. The CDR3 is 15 amino acids. Germline CDR1 and CDR2: SGHTA and FQGNSA.